Listed here are 21 T cell receptor beta chains from one sample, sequenced in a study of T cells in Graves' hyperthyroidism and ophthalmopathy. TCR beta CDR3 regions were amplified from RNA. RT-PCR in the first round (using the HTBI primer set) targeted the TCR CDR3. MiXCR was run by TCRdb on the multiplex PCR reads, yielding one entry per CDR3 protein. This repertoire shows about 500,000 distinct CDR3 sequences, around 15% found once; its top ten account for 25% to 30%. The sample comprised blood. Receptors originate from a woman in her twenties or thirties with Graves' ophthalmopathy.

This clonotype was found many times. The rearrangement uses TRBV7-2 and TRBJ2-1; 8 nucleotides align to TRBD2. The CDR3 is made up of 15 amino acids. CDR1 and CDR2 from the germline V gene are SGHTA and FQGNSA. With V trimmed by 0 bases and J by 15 bases, 13 bases remained unmatched. The CDR3 here is CASSLAFVAGGYGFF. CDR3 bases: TGTGCCAGCAGCTTAGCATTCGTGGCGGGAGGTTACGGGTTCTTC.

The J gene is TRBJ1-2, the V gene TRBV5-4, with TRBD1 identical over 9 bases. V gave up 5 bases and J gave up 4 bases; unmatched junction bases: 6. Germline V CDR1 and CDR2: SGHNT, YYREEE (reference sequence). The CDR3 has 14 amino acids. CDR3 amino acids: CASRLTGGGYGYTF. The DNA for the CDR3 is TGTGCCAGCAGGCTGACAGGGGGGGGCTATGGCTACACCTTC.

J is TRBJ1-2 and V is TRBV6-5; weak D call: TRBD1 (5 bases). This CDR3 comprises 15 residues. V lost 2 bases to trimming and J lost 0 bases, with 10 bases between them. Germline V CDR1 and CDR2: MNHEY, SVGAGI. This CDR3 reads CASSYRGVTNYGYTF. The CDR3 region has the DNA TGTGCCAGCAGTTACCGGGGGGTTACTAACTATGGCTACACCTTC.

The genes are TRBV20-1 and TRBJ2-1, with D perhaps given as TRBD1 or TRBD2 (5 bases each). The CDR3 runs 14 residues. In germline, CDR1 is DFQATT, CDR2 SNEGSKA (reference sequence). The V end was cut by 6 bases, the J end by 8 bases, with 20 bases between. In DNA, the CDR3 is TGCAGTGCGGATGGGGCGGGCTATGGGGATGAGCAGTTCTTC. Amino acids: CSADGAGYGDEQFF.

This CDR3 is CASSYTSGTAGYEQYF. DNA of the CDR3: TGTGCCAGCAGTTACACCTCCGGGACGGCGGGCTACGAGCAGTACTTC. The chain has TRBV6-2 or TRBV6-3 and TRBJ2-7; D assignment may be TRBD1 or TRBD2 (5 bases each). CDR3 length: 16 residues. In germline, CDR1 is MNHEY, CDR2 SVGEGT. V was cut by 2 bases and J by 3 bases, with 17 bases left in between.

This clonotype has a handful of counts. The rearrangement joins TRBV6-4 to TRBJ2-3, with D possibly TRBD1 on 6 matching bases. Trimming removed 8 bases from V and 6 bases from J, with 15 bases in between. CDR1 is MRHNA, CDR2 SNTAGT, per germline. This CDR3 spans 13 amino acids. This chain's CDR3 is CASGKQGTDTQYF. CDR3 coding DNA: TGTGCCAGCGGGAAACAGGGTACCGATACGCAGTATTTT.

This clonotype was picked up many times. The CDR3 DNA is TGTGCCAGCAGACTACCGGGACTAGCGGGAGGACGCACAGATACGCAGTATTTT. Protein: CASRLPGLAGGRTDTQYF. The chain couples TRBV28 to TRBJ2-3; TRBD2 matches at 15 bases. The CDR3 totals 18 residues. Trimming cost V 6 bases and J 1 base; bases outside gene matches: 8. The germline V gene has CDR1 MDHEN and CDR2 SYDVKM.

This clonotype was detected many times. This chain joins TRBV11-2 and TRBJ2-5, with D possibly being TRBD1 (5 bases). CDR1 is SGHAT and CDR2 is FQNNGV in the germline V gene. V dropped 0 bases and J dropped 1 base, with 9 bases sitting between them. CDR3 length: 15 residues. CDR3 nucleotides: TGTGCCAGCAGCTTAGATGCAGGGATCCAAGAGACCCAGTACTTC. This sequence encodes CASSLDAGIQETQYF.

V usage is TRBV7-9 and J usage is TRBJ2-3; TRBD2 aligns across 14 bases. The CDR3 loop spans 15 amino acids. Germline V CDR1 and CDR2: SEHNR, FQNEAQ (reference sequence). The V segment lost 5 bases and the J segment 5 bases; nucleotides outside the gene matches: 3. CDR3: CASSPGTSGGDTQYF. CDR3 sequence (DNA): TGTGCCAGCAGCCCCGGGACTAGCGGGGGAGATACGCAGTATTTT.

This clonotype was picked up a small number of times. The CDR3 bases are TGCGCCAGCAGCTTGACAGGCCAAAGCCAAGAGACCCAGTACTTC. Residues: CASSLTGQSQETQYF. V usage is TRBV5-1 and J usage is TRBJ2-5; weak D call: TRBD1 (5 bases). From germline, CDR1 is SGHRS and CDR2 YFSETQ. This CDR3 has 15 amino acids. Trimming removed 1 base from V and 1 base from J, with 11 bases in between.

For the CDR3, the DNA is TGCAGCGTCGAGACCGGGAGAGGGGCACCCCTCCACTTT. Amino acids: CSVETGRGAPLHF. J is TRBJ1-6 and V is TRBV29-1, with a tentative D call TRBD1 (5 bases). The germline V gene encodes CDR1 SQVTM and CDR2 ANQGSEA. CDR3 length: 13 residues. Trimming stripped 6 bases from V and 11 bases from J, with 17 bases between. Filled out from reference TRBV29-1 and TRBJ1-6, the complete variable domain reads SAVISQKPSRDICQRGTSLTIQCQVDSQVTMMFWYRQQPGQSLTLIATANQGSEATYESGFVIDKFPISRPNLTFSTLTVSNMSPEDSSIYLCSVETGRGAPLHFGNGTRLTVT.

The genes are TRBV2 and TRBJ2-5; a possible D gene is TRBD1 (5 bases). Germline-derived CDR1 and CDR2 are SNHLY and FYNNEI. The CDR3 runs to 12 residues. Trimming shortened V by 4 bases and J by 3 bases, and 6 bases separated the two germline ends. CDR3 sequence: CASSGREETQYF. The CDR3 coding sequence is TGTGCCAGCAGTGGCAGGGAAGAGACCCAGTACTTC.

This clonotype was recorded at least ten times. The chain has TRBV6-1 and TRBJ2-3; D gene unclear. Trimming took off 5 bases at V and 2 bases at J, with 20 bases between the two ends. The CDR3 consists of 17 residues. Germline CDR1 reads MNHNS; CDR2 reads SASEGT. Here the CDR3 DNA reads TGTGCCAGCAGTCCGGTGCCCATTGTAGCAAACACAGATACGCAGTATTTT. Translating gives CASSPVPIVANTDTQYF.

The table lists this clonotype with many counts. The rearrangement uses TRBV9 and TRBJ2-7; either TRBD1 or TRBD2 may fit D (6 bases each). V was trimmed by 0 bases and J by 5 bases, leaving 18 bases between them. The CDR3 is made up of 16 amino acids. The germline gives CDR1 SGDLS, CDR2 YYNGEE. As DNA, the CDR3 is TGTGCCAGCAGCGTAGGGGGACTGGGCAGGGGTCACGAGCAGTACTTC. It is translated as CASSVGGLGRGHEQYF.

This clonotype was detected ten times or more. V and J are TRBV2 and TRBJ2-7; a possible D gene is TRBD1 (5 bases). Germline CDR1 is SNHLY and CDR2 is FYNNEI. With 6 bases removed from V and 2 bases from J, the gap between germline ends came to 11 bases. The CDR3 length is 13 residues. The CDR3 spells CASRLDSTYEQYF. For the CDR3, the DNA is TGTGCCAGCAGGCTAGACAGCACCTACGAGCAGTACTTC.

This clonotype was seen many times. This chain joins TRBV9 and TRBJ2-7; D possibly corresponds to TRBD2 (5 bases). CDR1 SGDLS and CDR2 YYNGEE come from the germline V gene. The CDR3 consists of 16 residues. The V end lost 0 bases, the J end lost 2 bases, and 15 bases lay between the germline ends. CDR3 DNA: TGTGCCAGCAGCGTAGGCGTCGGTGGGCGGGCCTACGAGCAGTACTTC. Its translation: CASSVGVGGRAYEQYF.

The chain has TRBV11-2 and TRBJ1-4; tentatively, D is TRBD1 (6 bases). The V end lost 5 bases, the J end lost 4 bases, and 14 bases lay between the germline ends. The CDR3 sequence is 15 residues long. From germline, CDR1 is SGHAT and CDR2 FQNNGV. The CDR3 bases are TGTGCCAGCAGCCGCGACCCCAGGGGTAATGAAAAACTGTTTTTT. It yields the protein CASSRDPRGNEKLFF.

This clonotype was picked up many times. The genes are TRBV3-1 and TRBJ2-2; D not resolved. CDR3 length: 15 amino acids. CDR1 and CDR2 from the germline V gene are LGHDT and YNNKEL (reference sequence). The V gene lost 4 bases and the J gene lost 1 base, with 10 bases spanning the gap. As DNA, the CDR3 is TGTGCCAGCAGCCTAGGAGCGTGGAACACCGGGGAGCTGTTTTTT. Amino acids: CASSLGAWNTGELFF.

This clonotype was seen only once. This sequence joins TRBV7-8 and TRBJ2-1; 11 nucleotides agree with TRBD2. The ends lost 5 bases at V and 8 bases at J; junction bases unmatched: 11. CDR1 SGHVS and CDR2 FQNEAQ come from the germline V gene. The CDR3 covers 16 residues. CDR3: CASSRALAGEGYEQFF. DNA for the CDR3: TGTGCCAGCAGCCGGGCACTAGCGGGAGAAGGGTATGAGCAGTTCTTC. Full variable domain (rest looked up from reference TRBV7-8 and TRBJ2-1): GAGVSQSPRYKVAKRGQDVALRCDPISGHVSLFWYQQALGQGPEFLTYFQNEAQLDKSGLPSDRFFAERPEGSVSTLKIQRTQQEDSAVYLCASSRALAGEGYEQFFGPGTRLTVL.

This clonotype turned up a few times. This chain joins TRBV27 and TRBJ2-2; TRBD1 matches 9 bases. The CDR3 loop spans 16 amino acids. V was pared by 8 bases and J by 5 bases, with 12 bases of the junction left unmatched. Germline lookup yields CDR1 MNHEY and CDR2 SMNVEV (reference sequence). The CDR3 protein is CASGGGTGYLTGELFF. In DNA, the CDR3 is TGTGCCAGCGGGGGGGGGACAGGGTATTTGACCGGGGAGCTGTTTTTT.

This clonotype has ten or more counts. The gene calls are TRBV9 and TRBJ2-1, with D perhaps matching TRBD2 (7 bases). V was pared by 0 bases and J by 6 bases, with 19 bases between. Germline V gives CDR1 SGDLS, CDR2 YYNGEE. The CDR3 spans 17 residues. The CDR3 nucleotides read TGTGCCAGCAGCGTAGCTGGGGGCGGGAGTAACTCCAATGAGCAGTTCTTC. It codes for CASSVAGGGSNSNEQFF.